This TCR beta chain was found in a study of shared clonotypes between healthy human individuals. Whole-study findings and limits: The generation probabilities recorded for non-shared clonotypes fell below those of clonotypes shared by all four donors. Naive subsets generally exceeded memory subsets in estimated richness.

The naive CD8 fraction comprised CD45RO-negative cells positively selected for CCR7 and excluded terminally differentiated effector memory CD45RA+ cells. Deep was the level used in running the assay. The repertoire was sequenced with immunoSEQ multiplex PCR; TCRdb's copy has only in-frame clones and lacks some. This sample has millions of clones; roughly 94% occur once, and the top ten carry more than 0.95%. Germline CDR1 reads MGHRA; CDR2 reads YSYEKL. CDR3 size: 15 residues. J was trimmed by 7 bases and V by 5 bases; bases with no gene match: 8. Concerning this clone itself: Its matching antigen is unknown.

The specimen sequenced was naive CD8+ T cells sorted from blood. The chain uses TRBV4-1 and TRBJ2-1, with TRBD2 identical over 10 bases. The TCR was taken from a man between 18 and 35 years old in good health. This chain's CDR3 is CASSLIRTSGNEQFF. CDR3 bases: TGCGCCAGCAGCTTGATTCGGACTAGCGGTAATGAGCAGTTCTTC.